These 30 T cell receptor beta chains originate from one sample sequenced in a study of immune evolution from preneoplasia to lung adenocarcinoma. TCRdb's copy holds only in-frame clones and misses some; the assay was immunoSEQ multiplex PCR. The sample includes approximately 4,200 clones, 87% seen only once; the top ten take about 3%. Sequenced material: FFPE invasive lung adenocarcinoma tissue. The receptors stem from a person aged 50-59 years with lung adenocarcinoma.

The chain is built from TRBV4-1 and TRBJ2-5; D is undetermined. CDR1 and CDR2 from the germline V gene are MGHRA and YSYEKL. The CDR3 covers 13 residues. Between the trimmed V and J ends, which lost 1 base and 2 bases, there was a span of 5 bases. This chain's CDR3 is CASSQGGQETQYF. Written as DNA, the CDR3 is TGCGCCAGCAGCCAAGGAGGTCAAGAGACCCAGTACTTC.

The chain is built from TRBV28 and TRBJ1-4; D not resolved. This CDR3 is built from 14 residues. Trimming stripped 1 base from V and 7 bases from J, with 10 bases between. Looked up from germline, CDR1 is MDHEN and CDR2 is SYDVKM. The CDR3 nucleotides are TGTGCCAGCAGTTTATTCCGGGTGGTTGAAAAACTGTTTTTT. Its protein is CASSLFRVVEKLFF.

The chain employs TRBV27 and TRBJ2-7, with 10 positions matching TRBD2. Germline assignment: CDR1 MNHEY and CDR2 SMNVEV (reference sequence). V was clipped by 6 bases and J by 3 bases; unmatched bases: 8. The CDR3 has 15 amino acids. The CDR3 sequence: CASRPGLATHYEQYF. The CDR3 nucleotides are TGTGCCAGCAGGCCGGGACTAGCGACCCACTACGAGCAGTACTTC.

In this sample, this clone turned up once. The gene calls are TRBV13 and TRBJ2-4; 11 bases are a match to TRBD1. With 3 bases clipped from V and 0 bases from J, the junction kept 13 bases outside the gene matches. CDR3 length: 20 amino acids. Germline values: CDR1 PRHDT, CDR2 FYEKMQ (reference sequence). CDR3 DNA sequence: TGTGCCAGCAGCTTGTCAGGACAGGGGGCGTGGGATTTAGCCAAAAACATTCAGTACTTC. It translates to CASSLSGQGAWDLAKNIQYF.

In DNA form, the CDR3 reads TGTGCCATCAGTGAACCCGGGACAGCGACCTACGAGCAGTACTTC. It encodes CAISEPGTATYEQYF. The chain uses TRBV10-3 and TRBJ2-7, with 7 bases matching TRBD1. CDR3 size: 15 residues. Germline V gives CDR1 ENHRY, CDR2 SYGVKD. The V segment lost 3 bases and the J segment 2 bases; nucleotides outside the gene matches: 7.

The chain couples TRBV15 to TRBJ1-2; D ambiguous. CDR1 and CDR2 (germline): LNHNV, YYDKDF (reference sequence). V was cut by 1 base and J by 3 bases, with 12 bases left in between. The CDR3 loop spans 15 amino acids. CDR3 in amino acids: CATSRGRAGDYGYTF. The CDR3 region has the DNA TGTGCCACCAGCAGAGGCCGGGCCGGGGACTATGGCTACACCTTC.

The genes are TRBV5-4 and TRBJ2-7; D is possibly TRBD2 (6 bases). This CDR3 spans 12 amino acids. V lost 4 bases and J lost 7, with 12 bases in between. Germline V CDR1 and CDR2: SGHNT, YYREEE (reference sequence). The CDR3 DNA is TGTGCCAGCAGCAGGGACTTGTTGGAGCAGTACTTC. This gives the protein CASSRDLLEQYF.

The CDR3: CAWNLQGAEKLFF. The CDR3 DNA follows: TGTGCCTGGAATCTTCAGGGGGCAGAAAAACTGTTTTTT. This chain uses TRBV30 with TRBJ1-4, with 8 bases lining up with TRBD1. Germline V gene data show CDR1 as GTSNPN and CDR2 as SVGIG (reference sequence). The CDR3 length is 13 residues. J gave up 8 bases and V 4 bases, and 6 bases lay outside the gene matches.

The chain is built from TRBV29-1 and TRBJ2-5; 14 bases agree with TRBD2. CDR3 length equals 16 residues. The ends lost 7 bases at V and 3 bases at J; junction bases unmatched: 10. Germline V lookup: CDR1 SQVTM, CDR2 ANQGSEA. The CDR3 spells CSAAGLAGVVEETQYF. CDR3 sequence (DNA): TGCAGCGCGGCGGGACTAGCGGGAGTTGTCGAAGAGACCCAGTACTTC. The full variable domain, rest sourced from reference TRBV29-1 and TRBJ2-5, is SAVISQKPSRDICQRGTSLTIQCQVDSQVTMMFWYRQQPGQSLTLIATANQGSEATYESGFVIDKFPISRPNLTFSTLTVSNMSPEDSSIYLCSAAGLAGVVEETQYFGPGTRLLVL.

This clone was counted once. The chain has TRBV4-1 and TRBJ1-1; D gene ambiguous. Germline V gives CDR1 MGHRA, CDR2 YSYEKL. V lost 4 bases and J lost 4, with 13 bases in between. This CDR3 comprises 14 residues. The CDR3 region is CASSRAQLVTEAFF. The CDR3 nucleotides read TGCGCCAGCAGCCGGGCGCAGCTGGTCACTGAAGCTTTCTTT.

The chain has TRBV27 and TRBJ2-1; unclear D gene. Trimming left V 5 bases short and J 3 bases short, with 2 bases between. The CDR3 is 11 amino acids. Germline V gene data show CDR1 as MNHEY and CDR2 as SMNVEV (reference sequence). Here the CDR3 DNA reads TGTGCCAGCAGTCTCTACAATGAGCAGTTCTTC. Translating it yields CASSLYNEQFF.

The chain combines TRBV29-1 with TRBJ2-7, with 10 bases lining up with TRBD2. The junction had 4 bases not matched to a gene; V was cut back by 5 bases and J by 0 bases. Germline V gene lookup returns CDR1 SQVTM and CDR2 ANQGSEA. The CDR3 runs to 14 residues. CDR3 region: CSVKTSGSSYEQYF. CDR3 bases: TGCAGCGTTAAGACTAGCGGGTCCTCCTACGAGCAGTACTTC.

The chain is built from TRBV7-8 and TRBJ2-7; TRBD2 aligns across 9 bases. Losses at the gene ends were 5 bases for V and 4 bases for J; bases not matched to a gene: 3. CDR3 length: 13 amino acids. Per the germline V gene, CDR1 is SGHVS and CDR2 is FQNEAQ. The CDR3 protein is CASSMGLAYEQYF. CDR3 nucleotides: TGTGCCAGCAGCATGGGACTAGCTTACGAGCAGTACTTC. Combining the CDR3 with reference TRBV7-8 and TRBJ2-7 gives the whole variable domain GAGVSQSPRYKVAKRGQDVALRCDPISGHVSLFWYQQALGQGPEFLTYFQNEAQLDKSGLPSDRFFAERPEGSVSTLKIQRTQQEDSAVYLCASSMGLAYEQYFGPGTRLTVT.

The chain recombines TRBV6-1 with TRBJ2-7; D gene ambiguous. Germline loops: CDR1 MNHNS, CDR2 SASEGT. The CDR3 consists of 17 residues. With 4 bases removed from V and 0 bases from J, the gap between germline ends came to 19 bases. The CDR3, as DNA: TGTGCCAGCAGTGCTTCGTGGTCAGCGCTGAACTCCTACGAGCAGTACTTC. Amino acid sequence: CASSASWSALNSYEQYF.

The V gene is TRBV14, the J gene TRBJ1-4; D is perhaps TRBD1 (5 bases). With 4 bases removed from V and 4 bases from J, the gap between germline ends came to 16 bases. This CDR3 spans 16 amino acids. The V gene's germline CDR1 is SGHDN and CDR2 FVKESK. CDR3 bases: TGTGCCAGCAGCCCCGCCGGGGGTTTTGTTAATGAAAAACTGTTTTTT. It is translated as CASSPAGGFVNEKLFF.

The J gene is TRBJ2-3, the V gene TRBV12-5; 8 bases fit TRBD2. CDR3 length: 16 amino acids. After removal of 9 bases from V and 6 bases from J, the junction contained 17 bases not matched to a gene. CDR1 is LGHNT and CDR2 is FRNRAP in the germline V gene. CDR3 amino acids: CASSGATGTRIDTQYF. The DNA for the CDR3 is TGTGCTAGCTCCGGCGCAACCGGGACTAGAATCGATACGCAGTATTTT.

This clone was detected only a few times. The CDR3 DNA reads as TGTGCCAGCAGCCAAGACCGGACAGGGAGTAACTATGGCTACACCTTC. This encodes CASSQDRTGSNYGYTF. V is TRBV4-2 and J is TRBJ1-2; 8 nucleotides agree with TRBD1. The V gene's germline CDR1 is LGHNA and CDR2 YNFKEQ. The CDR3 length is 16 residues. V lost 0 bases to trimming and J lost 1 base; unmatched junction nucleotides: 4.

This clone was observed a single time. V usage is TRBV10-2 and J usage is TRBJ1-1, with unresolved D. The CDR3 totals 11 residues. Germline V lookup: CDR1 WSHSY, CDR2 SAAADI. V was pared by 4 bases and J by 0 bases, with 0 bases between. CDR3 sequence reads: CASSVNTEAFF. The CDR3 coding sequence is TGCGCCAGCAGTGTGAACACTGAAGCTTTCTTT.

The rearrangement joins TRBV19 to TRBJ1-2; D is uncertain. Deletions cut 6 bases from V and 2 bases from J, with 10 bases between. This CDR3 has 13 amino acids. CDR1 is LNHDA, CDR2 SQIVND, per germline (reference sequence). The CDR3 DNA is TGTGCCAGTAGAGGTATAGTCAACTATGGCTACACCTTC. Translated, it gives CASRGIVNYGYTF.

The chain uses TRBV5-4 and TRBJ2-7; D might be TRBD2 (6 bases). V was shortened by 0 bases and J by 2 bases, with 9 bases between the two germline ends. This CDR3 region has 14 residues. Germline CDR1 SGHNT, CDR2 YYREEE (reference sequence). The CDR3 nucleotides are TGTGCCAGCAGCTTGGAGGGCGGGACCTACGAGCAGTACTTC. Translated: CASSLEGGTYEQYF.

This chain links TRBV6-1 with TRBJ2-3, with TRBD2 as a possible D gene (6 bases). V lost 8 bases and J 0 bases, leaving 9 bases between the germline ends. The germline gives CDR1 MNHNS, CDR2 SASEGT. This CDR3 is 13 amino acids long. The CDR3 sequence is CASGRSSTDTQYF. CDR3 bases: TGTGCCAGCGGGAGGTCCAGCACAGATACGCAGTATTTT.

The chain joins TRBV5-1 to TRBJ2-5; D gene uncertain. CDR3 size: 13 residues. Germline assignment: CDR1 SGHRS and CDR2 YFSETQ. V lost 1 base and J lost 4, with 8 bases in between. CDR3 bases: TGCGCCAGCAGCTTGTTAGCTGGAGAGACCCAGTACTTC. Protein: CASSLLAGETQYF.

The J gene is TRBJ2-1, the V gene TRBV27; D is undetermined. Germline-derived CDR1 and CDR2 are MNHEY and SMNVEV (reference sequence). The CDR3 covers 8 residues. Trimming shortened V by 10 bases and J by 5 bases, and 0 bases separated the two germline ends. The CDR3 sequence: CANNEQFF. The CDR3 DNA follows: TGTGCCAACAATGAGCAGTTCTTC.

The CDR3 sequence is CASSKTSGVSGANVLTF. The CDR3 DNA is TGTGCCAGCAGCAAGACTAGCGGGGTCTCTGGGGCCAACGTCCTGACTTTC. V gene TRBV7-9 combines with J gene TRBJ2-6, with 11 bases that match TRBD2. CDR1 and CDR2 (germline): SEHNR, FQNEAQ (reference sequence). The junction had 3 bases not matched to a gene; V was cut back by 5 bases and J by 0 bases. The CDR3 loop spans 17 amino acids.

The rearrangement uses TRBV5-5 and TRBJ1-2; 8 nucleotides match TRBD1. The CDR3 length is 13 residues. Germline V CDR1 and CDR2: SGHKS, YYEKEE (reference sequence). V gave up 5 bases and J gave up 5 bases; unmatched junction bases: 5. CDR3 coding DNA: TGTGCCAGCAGTCCGACAGGGGCTTATGGCTACACCTTC. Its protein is CASSPTGAYGYTF.

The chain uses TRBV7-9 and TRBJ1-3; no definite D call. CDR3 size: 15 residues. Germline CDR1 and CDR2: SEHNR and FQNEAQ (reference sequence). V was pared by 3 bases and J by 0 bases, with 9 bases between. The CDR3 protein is CASSLAVSSGNTIYF. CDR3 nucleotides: TGTGCCAGCAGCTTGGCAGTGAGCTCTGGAAACACCATATATTTT.

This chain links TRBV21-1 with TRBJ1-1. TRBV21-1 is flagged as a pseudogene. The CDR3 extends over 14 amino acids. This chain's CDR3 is CASPRGRANTEAFF. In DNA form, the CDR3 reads TGTGCCAGCCCTAGGGGACGGGCGAACACTGAAGCTTTCTTT.

CDR3 protein: CASFPGAAGRTGELFF. In nucleotides, the CDR3 is TGCGCCAGCTTTCCTGGGGCAGCAGGGAGGACCGGGGAGCTGTTTTTT. V usage is TRBV5-1 and J usage is TRBJ2-2, with D maybe TRBD2 (6 bases). There are 16 residues in the CDR3. Trimming cost V 7 bases and J 5 bases, with 21 bases left between them. Per the germline V gene, CDR1 is SGHRS and CDR2 is YFSETQ. Full variable domain (rest looked up from reference TRBV5-1 and TRBJ2-2): KAGVTQTPRYLIKTRGQQVTLSCSPISGHRSVSWYQQTPGQGLQFLFEYFSETQRNKGNFPGRFSGRQFSNSRSEMNVSTLELGDSALYLCASFPGAAGRTGELFFGEGSRLTVL.

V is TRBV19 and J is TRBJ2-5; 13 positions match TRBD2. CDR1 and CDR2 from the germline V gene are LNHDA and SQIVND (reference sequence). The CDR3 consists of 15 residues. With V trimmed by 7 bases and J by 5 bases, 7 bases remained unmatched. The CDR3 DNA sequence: TGTGCCAGTAAGAGGACTAGCGGGAGATGGGAGACCCAGTACTTC. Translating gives CASKRTSGRWETQYF.

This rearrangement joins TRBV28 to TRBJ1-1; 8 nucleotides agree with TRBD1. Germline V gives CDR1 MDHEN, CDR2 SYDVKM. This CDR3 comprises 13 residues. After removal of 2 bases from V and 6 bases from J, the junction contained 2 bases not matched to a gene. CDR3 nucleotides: TGTGCCAGCAGTTTACAGGGGGCAGCTGAAGCTTTCTTT. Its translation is CASSLQGAAEAFF.